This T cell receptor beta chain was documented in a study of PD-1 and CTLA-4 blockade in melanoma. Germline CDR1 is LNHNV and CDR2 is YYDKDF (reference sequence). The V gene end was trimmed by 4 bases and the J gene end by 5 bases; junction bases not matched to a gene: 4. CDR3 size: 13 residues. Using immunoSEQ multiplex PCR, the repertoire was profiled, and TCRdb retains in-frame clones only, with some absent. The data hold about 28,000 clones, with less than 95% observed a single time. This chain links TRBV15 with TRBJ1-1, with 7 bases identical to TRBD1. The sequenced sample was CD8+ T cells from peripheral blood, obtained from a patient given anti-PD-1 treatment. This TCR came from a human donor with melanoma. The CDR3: CATSKHRGTEAFF. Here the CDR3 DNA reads TGTGCCACCAGCAAGCACAGGGGAACTGAAGCTTTCTTT.